A selection of T cell receptor beta chains follows, all from one sample in a study of regulatory T cells in long-lasting Graves disease. TCRdb analysed the multiplex PCR reads with MiXCR anew, one entry per CDR3 protein. The sample has about 610,000 distinct CDR3 sequences; about 16% are singletons. This sample was also put to use in a study of T cells in Graves' hyperthyroidism and ophthalmopathy.

Sequences were derived from peripheral blood mononuclear cells (PBMCs), sampled at new diagnosis, from a patient treated with antithyroid drugs. All receptors derive from a man younger than 30 with Graves disease. Each CDR3 is given with its conserved first and last residue.

v_call	j_call	cdr3_aa
TRBV29-1	TRBJ2-7	CSAVGKGGSYEQYF
TRBV5-1	TRBJ1-2	CASSPTDREDGYTF
TRBV7-9	TRBJ2-7	CASSLFTVYSIGGSYEQYF
TRBV12-3/TRBV12-4	TRBJ2-7	CASSTPGGYSYEQYF
TRBV11-2	TRBJ2-7	CASSGTSGKIYEQYF
TRBV28	TRBJ2-7	CASSRDNSYEQYF
TRBV5-5	TRBJ2-2	CASSDPWTGGRTGELFF
TRBV2	TRBJ2-7	CASSVSGFGYEQYF
TRBV18	TRBJ1-5	CASSSGVSNQPQHF
TRBV2	TRBJ1-1	CASSEGPGGNTEAFF
TRBV5-1	TRBJ2-2	CASSKDRAGGELFF
TRBV13	TRBJ1-1	CASSLTPPAGIGAFF
TRBV7-9	TRBJ2-2	CASSLKLAGRGRTGELFF
TRBV20-1	TRBJ2-5	CSGYGRGLETQYF